Shown below are 22 T cell receptor beta chains from a single sample sequenced in a study of response to subunit inactivated influenza vaccine (dated by TCRdb to between 2018 and 2020). Preparation of the library involved RT-PCR. Sequenced using an Illumina HiSeq 2500. TCRdb handled the public reads itself, with Q25 trimming in fastp and clone calling in MiXCR, and kept productive beta chains. A single entry per CDR3 protein holds the most common genes and DNA from its merged rows. The sample records 700,000 to 800,000 distinct CDR3 sequences, 15% to 20% of which are singletons. The top ten clones comprise about 11% of the sample. Sequenced here: PBMCs from blood, sampled roughly 5 days after vaccination. The source is a man aged 50 to 60 who received an inactivated influenza vaccine. Donor details come from another sample of the same person, matched by shared clones.

In its sample, this clonotype was seen a few times. This chain connects TRBV11-2 to TRBJ2-7; 13 bases fit TRBD2. Germline V CDR1 and CDR2: SGHAT, FQNNGV. The V segment lost 4 bases and the J segment 6 bases; nucleotides outside the gene matches: 12. This CDR3 has 17 residues. CDR3 in amino acids: CASSSEPLAGGHVEQYF. The CDR3 nucleotides are TGTGCCAGCAGCTCCGAGCCACTAGCGGGGGGGCACGTCGAGCAGTACTTC.

This clonotype showed up many times. The V and J genes are TRBV20-1 and TRBJ2-1, with 8 nucleotides matching TRBD1. V lost 3 bases, J lost 8 bases, and 3 bases stayed unmatched. CDR1 and CDR2 (germline): DFQATT, SNEGSKA (reference sequence). CDR3 length equals 12 residues. The CDR3 nucleotides read TGCAGTGCTAGGGACAGGGCGGATGAGCAGTTCTTC. Translated, it gives CSARDRADEQFF.

This clonotype occurred a few times. The gene calls are TRBV5-1 and TRBJ2-7, with D maybe TRBD1 (7 bases). The CDR3 totals 15 residues. Trimming cost V 2 bases and J 1 base, with 13 bases left between them. Per germline, CDR1 SGHRS and CDR2 YFSETQ. In DNA, the CDR3 is TGCGCCAGCAGCTTTGGGGGGACAGATTCCTACGAGCAGTACTTC. Encoded protein: CASSFGGTDSYEQYF.

This clonotype was seen at least ten times. At one boundary the junction diverges from the germline segment, which might be a read error. This chain joins TRBV5-1 and TRBJ2-7; D might be TRBD2 (6 bases). Germline V gives CDR1 SGHRS, CDR2 YFSETQ. The CDR3 is 15 amino acids. The CDR3 is CASSLVGGSSYEQYF. In DNA, the CDR3 is TGTGCCAGCAGCTTAGTTGGGGGGAGCTCCTACGAGCAGTACTTC.

This clonotype was counted a few times. The gene calls are TRBV6-1 and TRBJ2-7, with 9 bases aligning to TRBD2. V was pared by 8 bases and J by 1 base, with 6 bases of the junction left unmatched. Germline V lookup: CDR1 MNHNS, CDR2 SASEGT. CDR3 length: 14 residues. For the CDR3, the DNA is TGTGCCAGCGCCGGAGCGGGAGGTTCCTACGAGCAGTACTTC. Residues: CASAGAGGSYEQYF.

The V gene is TRBV5-5, the J gene TRBJ2-5, with D possibly matching TRBD1 (6 bases). V shed 5 bases and J shed 1 base, with 15 bases lying between them. Germline V gives CDR1 SGHKS, CDR2 YYEKEE (reference sequence). The length of the CDR3 is 15 residues. CDR3 in amino acids: CASSQTGTTQETQYF. The CDR3 DNA sequence: TGTGCCAGCAGTCAAACCGGGACAACCCAAGAGACCCAGTACTTC.

This clonotype has just a few counts. V is TRBV29-1 and J is TRBJ1-1, with D unresolved. CDR1 is SQVTM and CDR2 is ANQGSEA in the germline V gene. Trimming left V 4 bases short and J 0 bases short, with 9 bases between. The CDR3 sequence is 13 residues long. CDR3 sequence: CSVGKLMNTEAFF. For the CDR3, the DNA is TGCAGCGTTGGTAAACTGATGAACACTGAAGCTTTCTTT. Based on the CDR3 plus reference TRBV29-1 and TRBJ1-1, the full variable domain is SAVISQKPSRDICQRGTSLTIQCQVDSQVTMMFWYRQQPGQSLTLIATANQGSEATYESGFVIDKFPISRPNLTFSTLTVSNMSPEDSSIYLCSVGKLMNTEAFFGQGTRLTVV.

The V gene is TRBV4-3, the J gene TRBJ2-7; the match to TRBD1 covers 9 bases. Germline lookup yields CDR1 LGHNA and CDR2 YSLEER. Trimming cost V 2 bases and J 6 bases; bases outside gene matches: 8. The CDR3 sequence is 15 residues long. CDR3 in amino acids: CASSQWTGDGGEQYF. CDR3 coding DNA: TGCGCCAGCAGCCAATGGACAGGGGACGGTGGCGAGCAGTACTTC.

This clonotype has a count of ten or more. V and J are TRBV29-1 and TRBJ1-4, with 7 bases aligning to TRBD1. The junction had 6 bases not matched to a gene; V was cut back by 6 bases and J by 5 bases. This CDR3 has 13 amino acids. Germline-derived CDR1 and CDR2 are SQVTM and ANQGSEA. As DNA, the CDR3 is TGCAGCGTAGGGGACAGCCACAATGAAAAACTGTTTTTT. Translation gives CSVGDSHNEKLFF.

This chain links TRBV4-3 with TRBJ2-5; 8 bases agree with TRBD1. The J segment lost 2 bases and the V segment lost 4 bases, leaving 9 bases of the junction unmatched. Germline assignment: CDR1 LGHNA and CDR2 YSLEER. This CDR3 is built from 16 residues. CDR3 DNA: TGCGCCAGCAGCCGCGTAGCAGGGGGCAGGCAAGAGACCCAGTACTTC. It encodes CASSRVAGGRQETQYF.

The chain is built from TRBV6-1 and TRBJ2-3; 10 positions match TRBD2. The CDR3 has 17 amino acids. After removal of 8 bases from V and 3 bases from J, the junction contained 14 bases not matched to a gene. The germline CDR1 and CDR2 sequences are MNHNS and SASEGT. This chain's CDR3 is CASEGVAGGGGTDTQYF. The CDR3 nucleotides are TGTGCCAGCGAGGGGGTAGCGGGAGGAGGAGGGACAGATACGCAGTATTTT.

This clonotype was picked up many times. The chain is built from TRBV5-1 and TRBJ2-7; D perhaps matches TRBD1 (6 bases). V gave up 4 bases and J gave up 4 bases, with 12 bases separating them. Germline V gene data show CDR1 as SGHRS and CDR2 as YFSETQ. There are 13 residues in the CDR3. CDR3 in amino acids: CASSPRTAYEQYF. The CDR3 coding sequence is TGCGCCAGCAGCCCTAGGACAGCGTACGAGCAGTACTTC.

This clonotype appeared a few times. The chain carries TRBV4-2 and TRBJ2-1; 14 bases map to TRBD2. Germline values: CDR1 LGHNA, CDR2 YNFKEQ. Trimming cost V 5 bases and J 8 bases; bases outside gene matches: 5. The CDR3 covers 15 residues. The CDR3 DNA reads as TGTGCCAGCAGCTCCCGACTAGCGGGAGGGTATGAGCAGTTCTTC. This encodes CASSSRLAGGYEQFF.

At least ten counts were recorded for this clonotype. This chain uses TRBV20-1 with TRBJ1-5; 9 nucleotides match TRBD1. V lost 7 bases, J lost 2 bases, and 3 bases stayed unmatched. CDR1 and CDR2 from the germline V gene are DFQATT and SNEGSKA (reference sequence). The CDR3 extends over 13 amino acids. The CDR3 here is CSVQGAGNQPQHF. CDR3 DNA: TGCAGTGTACAGGGGGCGGGCAATCAGCCCCAGCATTTT.

Only a few counts were recorded for this clonotype. The junction does not match germline at one end; this may be a read error. This chain links TRBV5-1 with TRBJ1-1; 8 positions match TRBD1. CDR1 SGHRS and CDR2 YFSETQ come from the germline V gene. The CDR3 is 14 amino acids. The chain's CDR3 is CASSLDRVYTEAFF. The DNA of the CDR3 is TGCGCCAGCAGTTTGGACAGGGTTTACACTGAAGCTTTCTTT.

This chain connects TRBV5-1 to TRBJ2-3, with D possibly being TRBD1 or TRBD2 (5 bases each). V was shortened by 3 bases and J by 3 bases, with 11 bases between the two germline ends. The CDR3 extends over 14 amino acids. CDR1 SGHRS and CDR2 YFSETQ come from the germline V gene. Written as DNA, the CDR3 is TGCGCCAGCAGCTCCCCTGGGGGAACAGATACGCAGTATTTT. This sequence encodes CASSSPGGTDTQYF.

The J gene is TRBJ1-2, the V gene TRBV3-1, with 8 bases lining up with TRBD1. This CDR3 is 17 amino acids long. The germline V gene encodes CDR1 LGHDT and CDR2 YNNKEL (reference sequence). The J segment lost 4 bases and the V segment lost 1 base, leaving 11 bases of the junction unmatched. DNA for the CDR3: TGTGCCAGCAGCCAAGGATCCGGACAGGGAGGTCCCTATGGCTACACCTTC. This sequence encodes CASSQGSGQGGPYGYTF.

This clonotype was seen only a few times. The V gene is TRBV10-3, the J gene TRBJ2-7; 10 bases agree with TRBD1. The CDR3 has 14 amino acids. The V gene end was trimmed by 7 bases and the J gene end by 2 bases; junction bases not matched to a gene: 5. Germline V gene sequence: CDR1 ENHRY, CDR2 SYGVKD. The CDR3 DNA is TGTGCCATCACACCGGGACAGGGGCCCTACGAGCAGTACTTC. Translation gives CAITPGQGPYEQYF.

There are a few counts of this clonotype. This rearrangement joins TRBV11-2 to TRBJ2-7, with D unresolved. V was pared by 5 bases and J by 0 bases, with 11 bases between. The CDR3 is 14 amino acids. CDR1 and CDR2 from the germline V gene are SGHAT and FQNNGV. The CDR3 loop is CASSKPTASYEQYF. DNA for the CDR3: TGTGCCAGCAGCAAACCCACAGCCTCCTACGAGCAGTACTTC.

A few counts support this clonotype. The chain links TRBV7-8 to TRBJ2-5; no reliable D call. Germline V gene sequence: CDR1 SGHVS, CDR2 FQNEAQ. The CDR3 has 14 residues. Deletions cut 1 base from V and 4 bases from J, with 10 bases between. The CDR3 DNA is TGTGCCAGCAGCTTAGGACCAGCTCTAGAGACCCAGTACTTC. Its translation: CASSLGPALETQYF.

This clonotype was counted only a few times. This chain links TRBV2 with TRBJ2-7; 12 bases are shared with TRBD1. Germline V CDR1 and CDR2: SNHLY, FYNNEI. V lost 5 bases and J lost 4; bases outside the gene matches: 3. The CDR3 has 14 residues. CDR3 region: CASSWDRGLYEQYF. As DNA, the CDR3 is TGTGCCAGCAGTTGGGACAGGGGGCTTTACGAGCAGTACTTC.

This chain links TRBV7-8 with TRBJ2-1, with a weak D call TRBD1 (5 bases). V was clipped by 1 base and J by 7 bases, with 14 bases between them. The CDR3 loop spans 15 amino acids. Germline CDR1 is SGHVS and CDR2 is FQNEAQ. The CDR3 DNA sequence: TGTGCCAGCAGCTTAGAAAGGTGGCAGGGAAATGAGCAGTTCTTC. The encoded protein is CASSLERWQGNEQFF.